This T cell receptor beta chain emerged from a study of somatic mutations in cytotoxic T cells in rheumatoid arthritis. Positive magnetic bead selection separated CD4+ and CD8+ cells, and flow cytometry confirmed purity. Source study methods: Concordance between patient CD8+ clones exceeding 1% and published virus-specific TCRB sequences was infrequent. Profiling relied on immunoSEQ multiplex PCR, and the TCRdb table lists in-frame clones only, not all of them. Clonal size and the V and J genes are those of that table, whereas D and trimming came from the DNA. The data hold tens of thousands of clones, with 75% to 85% observed a single time. V was shortened by 5 bases and J by 1 base, with 11 bases between the two germline ends. The CDR3 extends over 14 amino acids. From germline, CDR1 is MDHEN and CDR2 SYDVKM.

This sequence originates from an adult with rheumatoid arthritis. Sequenced: CD8+ T cells sorted from blood. The chain is built from TRBV28 and TRBJ2-5; unclear D gene. The CDR3 reads CASSPPVLQETQYF. CDR3 DNA sequence: TGTGCCAGCAGTCCGCCGGTGCTCCAAGAGACCCAGTACTTC.